This record looks at one T cell receptor beta chain sequence and its context. Its antigen remains unknown. This sample was included in a study of blood T cells in healthy people across ages. The study, taken as a whole, reports: Donors of long life had a larger count of naive CD4+ cells and greater diversity than aged donors.

The donors, aged about 6 to 95, were healthy Caucasians from Russia. This CDR3 is built from 14 residues. V shed 3 bases and J 3 bases; nucleotides not matched to a gene: 3. Germline CDR1 reads SGHRS; CDR2 reads YFSETQ. A J-beta primer mix and a sample-barcoded 5' primer were used in a second PCR of roughly 7 to 12 cycles. Using its own MiXCR run on the 5' RACE reads, TCRdb lists one record per CDR3 protein. The sample contains roughly 830,000 distinct CDR3 sequences, about 62% of which appear only once. The sequence was collected from a man aged 25 to 40 in good health. The chain is built from TRBV5-1 and TRBJ2-5, with 9 nucleotides matching TRBD2. The sequenced material came from blood. CDR3 DNA: TGCGCCAGCAGCTCGCGGGGGGGCAAAGAGACCCAGTACTTC. Translating gives CASSSRGGKETQYF.